The 26 T cell receptor beta chains listed next were all sequenced from one sample in a study of blood T cells in healthy people across ages. Sample-barcoded 5' priming and a J-beta primer mix drove a second PCR of 7 to 11 cycles. Each CDR3 protein gets one entry after TCRdb re-called the 5' RACE reads with MiXCR. The repertoire has roughly 720,000 distinct CDR3 sequences, 53% of them found once; the top ten carry roughly two fifths. Specimen: blood. Receptor source: a man older than 75 in good health.

The chain recombines TRBV12-5 with TRBJ2-1; 9 positions agree with TRBD2. V lost 0 bases, J lost 6 bases, and 9 bases stayed unmatched. The length of the CDR3 is 17 residues. In germline, CDR1 is LGHNT, CDR2 FRNRAP. CDR3 sequence (DNA): TGTGCTAGTGGTTTGGTACATTTTGCGGGAGGGGGCAATGAGCAGTTCTTC. This codes for CASGLVHFAGGGNEQFF.

V usage is TRBV9 and J usage is TRBJ2-2; D not certain. The CDR3 extends over 15 amino acids. Germline V gives CDR1 SGDLS, CDR2 YYNGEE. Trimming removed 0 bases from V and 1 base from J, with 7 bases in between. CDR3 residues: CASSVGQENTGELFF. The CDR3 DNA reads as TGTGCCAGCAGCGTAGGTCAGGAGAACACCGGGGAGCTGTTTTTT.

The rearrangement joins TRBV20-1 to TRBJ2-7, with TRBD2 matching over 7 bases. With 0 bases clipped from V and 6 bases from J, the junction kept 11 bases outside the gene matches. In germline, CDR1 is DFQATT, CDR2 SNEGSKA (reference sequence). The CDR3 runs to 15 residues. CDR3 sequence: CSARDMGLTRGEQYF. DNA for the CDR3: TGCAGTGCTAGAGATATGGGACTAACGAGGGGCGAGCAGTACTTC.

The table lists this clonotype with a few counts. The V and J genes are TRBV5-1 and TRBJ2-7, with D unresolved. Germline loops: CDR1 SGHRS, CDR2 YFSETQ. The CDR3 length is 14 residues. Trimming removed 1 base at V and 2 bases at J, with 10 bases between. CDR3: CASSLLTLTYEQYF. CDR3 in DNA: TGCGCCAGCAGCTTGTTGACATTGACCTACGAGCAGTACTTC.

In its sample, this clonotype was seen many times. The V call is TRBV13, the J call TRBJ2-5; 10 bases align to TRBD2. In germline, CDR1 is PRHDT, CDR2 FYEKMQ (reference sequence). This CDR3 contains 15 residues. J lost 2 bases, V lost 4 bases, and 4 bases had no gene match. The CDR3 DNA sequence: TGTGCCAGCAGCTCTAGGACTAGCGGACAAGAGACCCAGTACTTC. Translation: CASSSRTSGQETQYF.

The rearrangement links TRBV27 to TRBJ2-7; no reliable D call. Germline CDR1 is MNHEY and CDR2 is SMNVEV (reference sequence). The CDR3 loop spans 15 amino acids. V was clipped by 10 bases and J by 2 bases, with 21 bases between them. The CDR3 loop is CATSRVPENPYEQYF. In nucleotides, the CDR3 is TGTGCCACTTCCCGGGTACCTGAAAACCCCTACGAGCAGTACTTC.

This chain links TRBV20-1 with TRBJ2-5; 14 positions match TRBD2. TRBJ2-7 explains the end of the DNA better; the J call may be wrong. The CDR3 loop spans 17 amino acids. Per the germline V gene, CDR1 is DFQATT and CDR2 is SNEGSKA (reference sequence). CDR3 sequence reads: CSATAGTSGSSGYEQYF. For the CDR3, the DNA is TGCAGTGCTACAGCCGGGACTAGCGGGAGCTCGGGCTACGAGCAGTACTTC.

The chain links TRBV5-1 to TRBJ2-2; either TRBD1 or TRBD2 may fit D (5 bases each). V lost 4 bases and J lost 2, with 9 bases in between. CDR1 is SGHRS, CDR2 YFSETQ, per germline. The CDR3 totals 14 residues. Written as DNA, the CDR3 is TGCGCCAGCAGCCGGGACCTCAACACCGGGGAGCTGTTTTTT. This codes for CASSRDLNTGELFF.

This clonotype was observed once. The chain links TRBV9 to TRBJ1-6; D perhaps matches TRBD1 (6 bases). This CDR3 is built from 13 residues. Trimming removed 0 bases at V and 10 bases at J, with 8 bases between. Germline V gives CDR1 SGDLS, CDR2 YYNGEE. CDR3: CASSVDRDSPLHF. CDR3 bases: TGTGCCAGCAGCGTAGACAGGGACTCACCCCTCCACTTT. Full variable domain (remainder filled in from reference TRBV9 and TRBJ1-6): DSGVTQTPKHLITATGQRVTLRCSPRSGDLSVYWYQQSLDQGLQFLIQYYNGEERAKGNILERFSAQQFPDLHSELNLSSLELGDSALYFCASSVDRDSPLHFGNGTRLTVT.

J is TRBJ2-5 and V is TRBV6-5, with TRBD1 matching over 11 bases. Per germline, CDR1 MNHEY and CDR2 SVGAGI. This CDR3 has 16 amino acids. Trimming removed 2 bases from V and 5 bases from J; junction bases left unmatched: 7. The CDR3: CASSYTGTGGFETQYF. As DNA, the CDR3 is TGTGCCAGCAGTTACACGGGGACAGGGGGTTTTGAGACCCAGTACTTC.

Only a few counts were recorded for this clonotype. The chain is built from TRBV5-1 and TRBJ1-2; 7 bases are shared with TRBD1. Germline V lookup: CDR1 SGHRS, CDR2 YFSETQ. This CDR3 has 14 amino acids. V dropped 0 bases and J dropped 4; count of bases not matched to a gene: 3. CDR3 in amino acids: CASSLGRQGYGYTF. The CDR3, as DNA: TGCGCCAGCAGCTTGGGACGACAGGGCTATGGCTACACCTTC.

The chain couples TRBV3-1 to TRBJ1-1; D gene ambiguous. V gave up 0 bases and J gave up 0 bases, with 8 bases separating them. The CDR3 runs to 15 residues. The V gene's germline CDR1 is LGHDT and CDR2 YNNKEL (reference sequence). This CDR3 is CASSQEASMNTEAFF. The CDR3 DNA is TGTGCCAGCAGCCAAGAGGCCAGCATGAACACTGAAGCTTTCTTT.

V and J are TRBV24-1 and TRBJ2-5; D perhaps matches TRBD1 (6 bases). Germline V CDR1 and CDR2: KGHDR, SFDVKD. V was clipped by 7 bases and J by 0 bases, with 8 bases between them. The CDR3 spans 13 residues. CDR3: CATRDRYQETQYF. The DNA of the CDR3 is TGTGCCACCAGAGACAGGTACCAAGAGACCCAGTACTTC.

There are a few counts of this clonotype. The gene calls are TRBV9 and TRBJ2-3; D is uncertain. Germline V gene sequence: CDR1 SGDLS, CDR2 YYNGEE. This CDR3 region has 15 residues. V dropped 2 bases and J dropped 3 bases, with 13 bases sitting between them. This chain's CDR3 is CASSVTRFRTDTQYF. DNA for the CDR3: TGTGCCAGCAGCGTTACCAGGTTCCGGACAGATACGCAGTATTTT.

The chain employs TRBV28 and TRBJ1-2; TRBD1 might be the D (5 bases). The CDR3 is 14 amino acids. The germline V gene has CDR1 MDHEN and CDR2 SYDVKM. The ends were cut back, 6 bases at V and 4 bases at J, with 15 bases in the middle. The CDR3 region has the DNA TGTGCCAGCAGGGACCCCCCGGGGGGCTATGGCTACACCTTC. Residues: CASRDPPGGYGYTF.

The chain has TRBV5-1 and TRBJ2-1; TRBD2 might be the D (6 bases). V lost 5 bases and J 2 bases, leaving 17 bases between the germline ends. Germline loops: CDR1 SGHRS, CDR2 YFSETQ. The CDR3 is made up of 16 amino acids. The CDR3 coding sequence is TGCGCCAGCAGTTTAACCCTCTTAGCGGCCTACAATGAGCAGTTCTTC. Translating it yields CASSLTLLAAYNEQFF.

This clonotype was counted only a few times. The rearrangement links TRBV20-1 to TRBJ2-4, with D tentatively TRBD1 (6 bases). CDR1 and CDR2 (germline): DFQATT, SNEGSKA (reference sequence). With 6 bases removed from V and 0 bases from J, the gap between germline ends came to 15 bases. CDR3 length: 15 residues. The CDR3 DNA follows: TGCAGTGCCTCACAGGGCGTTTTAGCCAAAAACATTCAGTACTTC. It specifies CSASQGVLAKNIQYF.

This clonotype has a handful of counts. The chain is built from TRBV7-9 and TRBJ2-6; D unclear. V was cut by 4 bases and J by 13 bases, with 8 bases left in between. This CDR3 has 11 amino acids. Germline assignment: CDR1 SEHNR and CDR2 FQNEAQ (reference sequence). The CDR3 here is CASSSLGVLTF. CDR3 DNA sequence: TGTGCCAGCAGCTCCCTAGGGGTCCTGACTTTC. The full variable domain, completed using reference TRBV7-9 and TRBJ2-6, is DTGVSQNPRHKITKRGQNVTFRCDPISEHNRLYWYRQTLGQGPEFLTYFQNEAQLEKSRLLSDRFSAERPKGSFSTLEIQRTEQGDSAMYLCASSSLGVLTFGAGSRLTVL.

The chain uses TRBV6-6 and TRBJ2-3; 11 bases match TRBD2. V was pared by 6 bases and J by 14 bases, with 16 bases of the junction left unmatched. The CDR3 is made up of 15 amino acids. Germline lookup yields CDR1 MNHNY and CDR2 SVGAGI (reference sequence). The CDR3 nucleotides are TGTGCCAGCAGCTTACTCGTAGGGACTAGCGGATACGCGTATTTT. Its protein is CASSLLVGTSGYAYF.

Notes on this clonotype: The junction differs from germline at one of its ends, possibly a read error. V and J are TRBV5-1 and TRBJ2-7; D is uncertain. CDR1 is SGHRS and CDR2 is YFSETQ in the germline V gene. This CDR3 has 14 amino acids. The DNA for the CDR3 is TGCGCCAACAGCTCAGTCGCGATCTCCTACGAGCAGTACTTC. This encodes CANSSVAISYEQYF.

This clonotype was seen once. CDR3 DNA sequence: TGTGCCAGCAGCGTACTTGCTAGCGGGAGTGAGACCCAGTACTTC. Translating it yields CASSVLASGSETQYF. The gene calls are TRBV9 and TRBJ2-5; 10 nucleotides agree with TRBD2. Trimming removed 1 base from V and 5 bases from J; junction bases left unmatched: 5. The CDR3 is made up of 15 amino acids. In germline, CDR1 is SGDLS, CDR2 YYNGEE.

This chain uses TRBV29-1 with TRBJ2-7; a possible D gene is TRBD1 (6 bases). Trimming shortened V by 4 bases and J by 5 bases, and 15 bases separated the two germline ends. CDR3 length: 13 residues. Germline V gene sequence: CDR1 SQVTM, CDR2 ANQGSEA. As DNA, the CDR3 is TGCAGCGTTGTCTCCCAGGGGCGGAACGAGCAGTACTTC. Translation: CSVVSQGRNEQYF.

The chain carries TRBV5-1 and TRBJ2-5; TRBD1 matches 8 bases. This CDR3 is built from 14 residues. Losses at the gene ends were 6 bases for V and 4 bases for J; bases not matched to a gene: 8. Looked up from germline, CDR1 is SGHRS and CDR2 is YFSETQ. The DNA of the CDR3 is TGCGCCAGCACACCAGGCAGGGGGCGAGAGACCCAGTACTTC. Protein: CASTPGRGRETQYF.

The sample holds a few counts of this clonotype. The chain employs TRBV5-1 and TRBJ2-7, with TRBD2 matching 9 bases. J lost 0 bases, V lost 0 bases, and 4 bases had no gene match. This CDR3 comprises 16 residues. Per germline, CDR1 SGHRS and CDR2 YFSETQ. The DNA for the CDR3 is TGCGCCAGCAGCTTGGCCCCTAGCGGGAACTCCTACGAGCAGTACTTC. Protein product: CASSLAPSGNSYEQYF.

The J gene is TRBJ1-5, the V gene TRBV6-1; D is unclear. CDR1 MNHNS and CDR2 SASEGT come from the germline V gene. V lost 7 bases and J 6 bases, leaving 16 bases between the germline ends. This CDR3 spans 14 amino acids. The CDR3 protein is CASTYVGLGQPQHF. DNA of the CDR3: TGTGCCAGCACCTATGTTGGGTTGGGTCAGCCCCAGCATTTT.

This chain uses TRBV20-1 with TRBJ2-4; tentative D call: TRBD1 (5 bases). The germline V and J ends were trimmed by 6 bases and 0 bases, with 15 bases remaining between them. The CDR3 contains 15 residues. Germline V lookup: CDR1 DFQATT, CDR2 SNEGSKA (reference sequence). The CDR3 sequence: CSARGQGGAKNIQYF. DNA of the CDR3: TGCAGTGCCCGTGGCCAGGGTGGAGCCAAAAACATTCAGTACTTC.